The text below deals with one T cell receptor beta chain. Which antigen it targets is not known. Per-base quality was not reported, and no clone a single base away is much larger than it. The data derive from a study of graft-versus-host responses after intestinal transplantation (dated by TCRdb to the early 2020s). With regard to the full study: The transplants that recipients received were multivisceral, liver-intestinal, or isolated intestinal. Every recipient was given anti-thymocyte globulin induction, followed by roughly 3 years of maintenance tacrolimus and steroids. After intestinal transplantation, graft-versus-host and host-versus-graft alloreactive T cell clones in the graft, circulation and bone marrow were tracked using bulk TCR-beta CDR3 sequencing. Alloreactive clones were identified by sequencing pre-transplant mixed lymphocyte reaction products and comparing them with unstimulated pre-transplant donor and recipient T cells. The cohort enrolled about two dozen intestinal transplant recipients including one retransplant, and a few patients lacking pretransplant specimens were excluded. A peak of at least 4% donor T cells among recipient peripheral blood mononuclear cells was the definition used for donor T cell macrochimerism. Instead of going to the commercial service, samples from a few later patients were sequenced in-house on an Illumina MiSeq and processed with MiXCR. General conclusions and limits of the study: Conclusions were limited by the relatively low number and heterogeneity of intestinal transplant patients. High GvH to HvG T cell clonal ratios were observed in the allografts of patients with donor T cell macrochimerism. Early after transplant, peak levels of circulating GvH clones were associated with declines in HvG clones. GvH clones were detected in recipient bone marrow, and some of these GvH clones were observed earlier in ileal mucosa or blood, consistent with an intestinal mucosal origin.

In the paper's terms, the time point label means: cells obtained before transplantation from donor or recipient. CD3+CD4+ and CD3+CD8+ populations were FACS-sorted from unstimulated pre-transplant donor and recipient cells taken from spleen or lymph nodes. At the junction V is shortened by 3 bases and J by 7 bases, with 12 bases in between. The CDR3 goes from the cysteine to the phenylalanine over 14 residues. Just CDR3 DNA is preserved here, 42 bases in frame from base 1. Via the germline V gene, CDR1 is MDHEN and CDR2 SYDVKM. The library was obtained by the immunoSEQ multiplex PCR assay. For most patients, genomic DNA was isolated with the Qiagen DNeasy Blood and Tissue Kit and sent frozen to Adaptive Biotechnologies for TCR sequencing. Adaptive Biotechnologies carried out high-throughput TCR-beta CDR3 sequencing of genomic DNA for most patients. In the authors' own workflow: Adaptive's ImmunoSEQ software was the source of the TCR sequencing data for roughly 19 patients, while three other patients were processed with MiXCR and VDJtools. To correct CD4 versus CD8 sorting errors, any sequence found in both subsets at a frequency ratio below 5:1 was removed. CDR3 nucleotide sequences shared between donor and recipient were removed because their origin could not be assigned. At least 2-fold expansion over unstimulated cells and a minimum CFSE-low frequency of 0.002% (template counts) or 0.001% (read counts) were required for clones to be classified as alloreactive. Mappable clones were those detected in sequenced pre-transplant spleen, lymph node, or MLR CFSE-low populations of the donor or recipient. Cumulative frequency of alloreactive clones was calculated as a percentage of all sequences weighted by copy number. The immuneACCESS repertoire file appears here via TCRdb, limited to in-frame rearrangements. These files lack a portion of the clones; in checked studies, under half of the deficit traces to unresolved V genes, and the cause of the others is not known. V, J and clone size are those of that table, while D and trimming were read from the DNA. This sample is represented by 75,000 to 100,000 clones; over 80% of them were singletons. About a sixth of the sample rests with the top ten.

The chain is encoded by TRBV28 joined to TRBJ2-2, and perhaps TRBD2 as D gene, on 5 matching bases. The TCR originated in a human donor who received an intestinal transplant. The source material was unstimulated CD8+ T cells sorted from spleen or lymph node cells, sampled before intestinal transplant. The nucleotide sequence reads as follows: TGTGCCAGCAGTTTCTCGGCAGAGGGCGGGGAGCTGTTTTTT. Translated, this is CASSFSAEGGELFF.